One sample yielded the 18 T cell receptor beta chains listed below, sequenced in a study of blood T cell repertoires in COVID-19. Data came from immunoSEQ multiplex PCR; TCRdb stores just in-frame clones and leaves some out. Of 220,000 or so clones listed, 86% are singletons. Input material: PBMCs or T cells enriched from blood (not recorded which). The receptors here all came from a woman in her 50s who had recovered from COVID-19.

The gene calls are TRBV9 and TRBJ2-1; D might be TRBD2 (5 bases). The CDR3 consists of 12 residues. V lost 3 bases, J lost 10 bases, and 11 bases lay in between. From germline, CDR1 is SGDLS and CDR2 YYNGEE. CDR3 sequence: CASSAELGEQFF. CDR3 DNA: TGTGCCAGCAGCGCGGAACTAGGCGAGCAGTTCTTC.

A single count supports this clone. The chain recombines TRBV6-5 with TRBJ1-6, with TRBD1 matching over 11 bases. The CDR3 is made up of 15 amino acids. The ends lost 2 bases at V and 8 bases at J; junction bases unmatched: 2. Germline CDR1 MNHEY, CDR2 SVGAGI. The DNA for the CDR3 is TGTGCCAGCAGTTACGGACAGGGGGCTTATTCACCCCTCCACTTT. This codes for CASSYGQGAYSPLHF.

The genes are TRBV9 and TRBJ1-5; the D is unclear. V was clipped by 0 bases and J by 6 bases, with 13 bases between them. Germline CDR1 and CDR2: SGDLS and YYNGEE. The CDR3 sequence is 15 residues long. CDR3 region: CASSVGGISGQPQHF. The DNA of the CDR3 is TGTGCCAGCAGCGTAGGAGGAATATCGGGTCAGCCCCAGCATTTT.

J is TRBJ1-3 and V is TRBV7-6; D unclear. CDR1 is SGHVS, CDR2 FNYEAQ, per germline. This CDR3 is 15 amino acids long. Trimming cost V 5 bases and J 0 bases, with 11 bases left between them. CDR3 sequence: CASSGLSYSGNTIYF. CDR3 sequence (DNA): TGTGCCAGCAGCGGGCTATCGTACTCTGGAAACACCATATATTTT.

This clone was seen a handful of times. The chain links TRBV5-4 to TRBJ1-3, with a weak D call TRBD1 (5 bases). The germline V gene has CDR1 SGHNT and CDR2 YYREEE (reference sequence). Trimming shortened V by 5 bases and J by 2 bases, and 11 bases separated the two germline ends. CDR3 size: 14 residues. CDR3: CASRAGGPGNTIYF. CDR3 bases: TGTGCCAGCAGGGCGGGGGGACCTGGAAACACCATATATTTT.

In nucleotides, the CDR3 is TGTGCCAGCAGCTTAGTTTCTGGGGGGAACTATGGCTACACCTTC. It yields the protein CASSLVSGGNYGYTF. V and J are TRBV11-3 and TRBJ1-2, with a possible D match to TRBD1 (5 bases). CDR3 length: 15 residues. Germline assignment: CDR1 SGHNT and CDR2 YENEEA. V lost 1 base and J 2 bases, leaving 11 bases between the germline ends.

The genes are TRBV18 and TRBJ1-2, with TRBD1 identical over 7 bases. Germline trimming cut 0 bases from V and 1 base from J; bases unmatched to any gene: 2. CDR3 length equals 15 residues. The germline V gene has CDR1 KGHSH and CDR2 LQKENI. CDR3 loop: CASSPPGQNNYGYTF. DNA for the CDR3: TGTGCCAGCTCACCACCGGGACAGAATAACTATGGCTACACCTTC.

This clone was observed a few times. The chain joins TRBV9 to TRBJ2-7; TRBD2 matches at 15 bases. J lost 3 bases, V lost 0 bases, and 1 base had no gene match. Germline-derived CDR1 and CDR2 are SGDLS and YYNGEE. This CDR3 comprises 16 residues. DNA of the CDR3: TGTGCCAGCAGCGTAGGGGGACTAGCGGGAGGCTACGAGCAGTACTTC. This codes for CASSVGGLAGGYEQYF.

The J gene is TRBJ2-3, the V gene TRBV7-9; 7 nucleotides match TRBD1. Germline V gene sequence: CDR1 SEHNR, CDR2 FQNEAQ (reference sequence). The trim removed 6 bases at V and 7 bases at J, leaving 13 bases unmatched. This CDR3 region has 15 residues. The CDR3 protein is CASRQLIGQVNTQYF. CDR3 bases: TGTGCCAGCAGACAATTAATCGGACAGGTCAATACGCAGTATTTT.

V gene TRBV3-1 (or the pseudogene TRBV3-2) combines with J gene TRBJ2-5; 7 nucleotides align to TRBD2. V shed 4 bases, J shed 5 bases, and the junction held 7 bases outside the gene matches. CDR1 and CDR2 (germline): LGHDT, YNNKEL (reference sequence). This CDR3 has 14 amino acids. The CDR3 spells CASSPRLAGETQYF. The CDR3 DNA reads TGTGCCAGCAGCCCACGACTAGCCGGGGAGACCCAGTACTTC.

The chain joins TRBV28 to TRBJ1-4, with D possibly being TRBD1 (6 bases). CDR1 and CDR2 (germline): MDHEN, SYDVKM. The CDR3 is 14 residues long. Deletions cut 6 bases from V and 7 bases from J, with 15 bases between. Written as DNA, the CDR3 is TGTGCCAGCAGGGGGGGGCGGACGACTGAAAAACTGTTTTTT. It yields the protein CASRGGRTTEKLFF.

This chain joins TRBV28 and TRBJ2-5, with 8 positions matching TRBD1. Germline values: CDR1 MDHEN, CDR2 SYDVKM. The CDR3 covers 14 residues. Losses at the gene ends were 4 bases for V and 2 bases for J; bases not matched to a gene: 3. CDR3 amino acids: CASSSTGVQETQYF. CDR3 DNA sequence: TGTGCCAGCAGTTCGACAGGGGTTCAAGAGACCCAGTACTTC.

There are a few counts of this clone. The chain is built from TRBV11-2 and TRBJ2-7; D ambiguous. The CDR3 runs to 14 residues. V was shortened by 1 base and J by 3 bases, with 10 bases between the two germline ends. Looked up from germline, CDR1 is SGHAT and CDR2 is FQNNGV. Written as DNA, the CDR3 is TGTGCCAGCAGCTTAGTTGACTTGAACTACGAGCAGTACTTC. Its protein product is CASSLVDLNYEQYF.

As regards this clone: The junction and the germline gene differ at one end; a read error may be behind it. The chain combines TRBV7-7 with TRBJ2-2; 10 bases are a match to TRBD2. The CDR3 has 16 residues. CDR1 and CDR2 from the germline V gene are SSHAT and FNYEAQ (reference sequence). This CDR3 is CASSLAGGPNTGELFF. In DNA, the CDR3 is TGTGCTAGCAGCTTAGCGGGGGGACCGAACACCGGGGAGCTGTTTTTT.

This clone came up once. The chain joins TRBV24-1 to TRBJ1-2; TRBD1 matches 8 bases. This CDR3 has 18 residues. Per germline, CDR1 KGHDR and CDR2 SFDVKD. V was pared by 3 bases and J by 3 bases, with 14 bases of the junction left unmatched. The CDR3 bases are TGTGCCACCAGTGATCCTACAGAATTGGACAGGGAAGACTATGGCTACACCTTC. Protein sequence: CATSDPTELDREDYGYTF.

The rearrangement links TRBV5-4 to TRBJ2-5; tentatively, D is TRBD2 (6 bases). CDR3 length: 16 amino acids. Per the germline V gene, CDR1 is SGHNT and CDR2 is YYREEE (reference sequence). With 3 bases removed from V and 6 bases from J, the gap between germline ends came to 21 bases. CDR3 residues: CASSSSLRGAGKTQYF. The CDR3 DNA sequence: TGTGCCAGCAGCTCAAGTCTCCGGGGTGCGGGGAAGACCCAGTACTTC.

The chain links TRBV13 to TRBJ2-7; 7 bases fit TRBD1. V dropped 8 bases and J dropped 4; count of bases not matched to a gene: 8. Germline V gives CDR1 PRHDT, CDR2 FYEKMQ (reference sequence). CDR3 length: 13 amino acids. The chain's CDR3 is CASAQQGSYEQYF. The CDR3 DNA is TGTGCCAGCGCCCAACAGGGGAGTTACGAGCAGTACTTC. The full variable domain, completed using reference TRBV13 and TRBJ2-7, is AAGVIQSPRHLIKEKRETATLKCYPIPRHDTVYWYQQGPGQDPQFLISFYEKMQSDKGSIPDRFSAQQFSDYHSELNMSSLELGDSALYFCASAQQGSYEQYFGPGTRLTVT.

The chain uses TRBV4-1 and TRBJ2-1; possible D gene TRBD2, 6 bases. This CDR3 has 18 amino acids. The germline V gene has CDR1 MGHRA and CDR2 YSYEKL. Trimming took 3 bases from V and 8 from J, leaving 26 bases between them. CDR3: CASSQLGRSYGRRDEQFF. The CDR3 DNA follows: TGCGCCAGCAGCCAGTTGGGAAGATCGTACGGGAGAAGGGATGAGCAGTTCTTC.